What follows describes a single T cell receptor (beta chain). Its antigen is not identified. Just one base apart from a much larger clone, this may be a read error. Other DNA sequences in the same sample also yield this CDR3. The CDR3 spans 17 residues. Germline V gene data show CDR1 as SGHTA and CDR2 as FQGNSA. This sample was taken from a study of metastatic and nonmetastatic thyroid tumors. Study-wide context: Repertoires from blood and tumor or nodule tissue of malignant and benign thyroid patients were compared. The study, taken as a whole, reports: Benign nodules were reported to have significantly lower TCR beta diversity than malignant thyroid tumors, in blood and tumor.

Patients had received no treatment of any kind before thyroid surgery. Per the original data handling: To classify distant metastasis in papillary thyroid cancer, a model was built from CDR3 differences across clinicopathological groups. MiXCR re-clonotyped the PCR reads for TCRdb. TCRdb assigned the V and J calls; the authors' analysis was not used. This sample has tens of thousands of clones, with roughly a sixth found just once. The origin of this receptor is a female donor with papillary thyroid cancer or a benign thyroid nodule (not recorded which). Some clones in this sample may be carry-over from other donors' samples. Material for sequencing was tumor tissue. This sequence joins TRBV7-2 and TRBJ1-4; D is ambiguous. The CDR3 is CASSLAVNPATNEKLFF. The CDR3 nucleotides read TGTGCCAGCAGCTTAGCGGTGAACCCTGCAACTAACGAAAAACTGTTTTTT.